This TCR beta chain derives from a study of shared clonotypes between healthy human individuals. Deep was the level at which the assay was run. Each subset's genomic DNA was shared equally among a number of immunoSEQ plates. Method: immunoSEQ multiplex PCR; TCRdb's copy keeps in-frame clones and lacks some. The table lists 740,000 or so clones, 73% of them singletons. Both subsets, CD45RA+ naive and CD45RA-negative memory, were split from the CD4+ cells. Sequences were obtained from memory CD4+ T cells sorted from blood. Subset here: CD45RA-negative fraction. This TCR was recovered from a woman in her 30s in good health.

The CDR3: CASSEPGLAVTGELFF. CDR3 DNA sequence: TGTGCCAGCAGTGAACCGGGACTAGCGGTCACCGGGGAGCTGTTTTTT. The rearrangement joins TRBV25-1 to TRBJ2-2; 11 bases are shared with TRBD2. Germline loops: CDR1 MGHDK, CDR2 SYGVNS. The CDR3 consists of 16 residues. V lost 2 bases, J lost 4 bases, and 3 bases stayed unmatched.